One and the same sample provided the 9 T cell receptor beta chains below, sequenced in a study of blood T cell repertoires in COVID-19. Assay: immunoSEQ multiplex PCR; the TCRdb copy retains only in-frame clones and omits some. The sample includes more than 95,000 clones, around 80% of them seen just once. Sequenced: peripheral blood. Every receptor here comes from a man between 65 and 85 years old with acute or convalescent COVID-19.

This chain joins TRBV28 and TRBJ2-3, with TRBD2 identical over 9 bases. The junction had 10 bases not matched to a gene; V was cut back by 8 bases and J by 7 bases. CDR1 MDHEN and CDR2 SYDVKM come from the germline V gene. The CDR3 is made up of 14 amino acids. This CDR3 reads CASLLGGGVNTQYF. CDR3 bases: TGTGCCAGCCTCCTTGGCGGGGGGGTAAATACGCAGTATTTT. The whole variable domain, remainder taken from reference TRBV28 and TRBJ2-3, is DVKVTQSSRYLVKRTGEKVFLECVQDMDHENMFWYRQDPGLGLRLIYFSYDVKMKEKGDIPEGYSVSREKKERFSLILESASTNQTSMYLCASLLGGGVNTQYFGPGTRLTVL.

The rearrangement joins TRBV28 to TRBJ2-5, with 7 bases lining up with TRBD1. The CDR3 extends over 12 amino acids. Losses at the gene ends were 10 bases for V and 5 bases for J; bases not matched to a gene: 7. The germline V gene encodes CDR1 MDHEN and CDR2 SYDVKM. CDR3 residues: CATTGAVETQYF. The DNA of the CDR3 is TGTGCCACCACAGGGGCGGTGGAGACCCAGTACTTC.

The V call is TRBV4-3, the J call TRBJ2-7; tentative D call: TRBD1 (6 bases). Per germline, CDR1 LGHNA and CDR2 YSLEER. V shed 3 bases and J shed 7 bases, with 16 bases lying between them. The CDR3 is 14 amino acids. This CDR3 is CASSQGHASGEQYF. The CDR3 coding sequence is TGCGCCAGCAGCCAGGGACACGCCAGTGGGGAGCAGTACTTC.

The rearrangement uses TRBV9 and TRBJ2-2; possible D gene TRBD1, 6 bases. Trimming removed 0 bases at V and 1 base at J, with 10 bases between. Germline loops: CDR1 SGDLS, CDR2 YYNGEE. This CDR3 has 16 amino acids. The CDR3: CASSVGGQLNTGELFF. CDR3 coding DNA: TGTGCCAGCAGCGTAGGGGGGCAGTTGAACACCGGGGAGCTGTTTTTT.

J is TRBJ2-7 and V is TRBV5-1; 9 bases map to TRBD2. This CDR3 has 15 amino acids. V dropped 6 bases and J dropped 3; count of bases not matched to a gene: 10. From germline, CDR1 is SGHRS and CDR2 YFSETQ. The CDR3 loop reads CASTALAGAYYEQYF. CDR3 in DNA: TGCGCCAGCACCGCCTTAGCGGGGGCCTACTACGAGCAGTACTTC.

The sample holds a few counts of this clone. The chain combines TRBV9 with TRBJ1-1; D is undetermined. CDR3 size: 13 residues. Between the trimmed V and J ends, which lost 7 bases and 9 bases, there was a span of 19 bases. Germline V CDR1 and CDR2: SGDLS, YYNGEE. The CDR3 nucleotides read TGTGCCAGCTCATGGGAGAGGGAGGGCCAAGCTTTCTTT. It codes for CASSWEREGQAFF.

V gene TRBV5-1 combines with J gene TRBJ2-5, with TRBD2 matching 9 bases. Germline CDR1 SGHRS, CDR2 YFSETQ. V lost 4 bases and J lost 5; bases outside the gene matches: 9. The length of the CDR3 is 15 residues. CDR3 region: CASSHGTSREETQYF. The CDR3, as DNA: TGCGCCAGCAGCCACGGGACTAGCCGTGAGGAGACCCAGTACTTC.

The V and J genes are TRBV4-2 and TRBJ2-3; D is possibly TRBD2 (5 bases). Trimming cost V 4 bases and J 7 bases, with 9 bases left between them. Germline lookup yields CDR1 LGHNA and CDR2 YNFKEQ. CDR3 length equals 12 residues. CDR3 loop: CASSPGLYTQYF. The CDR3 DNA sequence: TGTGCCAGCAGCCCAGGACTGTATACGCAGTATTTT.

This clone was observed a few times. J is TRBJ2-2 and V is TRBV11-3; D not resolved. Trimming removed 3 bases at V and 7 bases at J, with 9 bases between. The CDR3 loop spans 13 amino acids. The V gene's germline CDR1 is SGHNT and CDR2 YENEEA. CDR3 protein: CASSFLRSGELFF. CDR3 coding DNA: TGTGCCAGCAGCTTTCTTAGGAGCGGGGAGCTGTTTTTT. Based on the CDR3 plus reference TRBV11-3 and TRBJ2-2, the full variable domain is EAGVVQSPRYKIIEKKQPVAFWCNPISGHNTLYWYLQNLGQGPELLIRYENEEAVDDSQLPKDRFSAERLKGVDSTLKIQPAELGDSAVYLCASSFLRSGELFFGEGSRLTVL.